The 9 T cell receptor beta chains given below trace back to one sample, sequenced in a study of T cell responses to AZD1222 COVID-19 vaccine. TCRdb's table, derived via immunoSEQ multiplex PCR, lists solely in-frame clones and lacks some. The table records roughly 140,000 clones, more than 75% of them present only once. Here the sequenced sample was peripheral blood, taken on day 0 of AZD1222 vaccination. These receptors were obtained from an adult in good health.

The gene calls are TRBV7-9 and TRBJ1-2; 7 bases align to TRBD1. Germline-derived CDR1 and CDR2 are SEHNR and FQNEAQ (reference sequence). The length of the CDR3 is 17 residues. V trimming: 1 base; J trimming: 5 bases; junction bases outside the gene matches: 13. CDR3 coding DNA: TGTGCCAGCAGCTTAGGGATTGACAGGGACCCTCGTTATGGCTACACCTTC. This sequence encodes CASSLGIDRDPRYGYTF.

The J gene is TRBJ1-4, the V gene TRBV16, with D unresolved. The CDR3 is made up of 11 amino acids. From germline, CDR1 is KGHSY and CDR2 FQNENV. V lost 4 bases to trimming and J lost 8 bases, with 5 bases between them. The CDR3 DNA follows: TGTGCCAGCAGCCCCCGGGAAAAACTGTTTTTT. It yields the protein CASSPREKLFF.

CDR3 sequence reads: CASRRGPRMPQHF. In DNA form, the CDR3 reads TGTGCCAGCAGGCGGGGGCCCAGGATGCCCCAGCATTTT. The V gene is TRBV6-5, the J gene TRBJ1-5; D might be TRBD1 (6 bases). V lost 6 bases, J lost 9 bases, and 15 bases lay in between. The V gene's germline CDR1 is MNHEY and CDR2 SVGAGI. The CDR3 extends over 13 amino acids.

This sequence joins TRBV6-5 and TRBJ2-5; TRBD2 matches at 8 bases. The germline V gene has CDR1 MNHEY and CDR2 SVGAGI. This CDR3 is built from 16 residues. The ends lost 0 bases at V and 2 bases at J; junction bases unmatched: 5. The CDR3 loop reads CASSYSSGGVQETQYF. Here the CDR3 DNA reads TGTGCCAGCAGTTACTCAAGCGGGGGCGTGCAAGAGACCCAGTACTTC.

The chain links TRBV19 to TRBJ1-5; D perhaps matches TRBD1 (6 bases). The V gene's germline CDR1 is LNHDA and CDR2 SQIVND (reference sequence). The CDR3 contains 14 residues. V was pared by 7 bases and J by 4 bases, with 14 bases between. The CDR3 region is CASMRTGFNQPQHF. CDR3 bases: TGTGCCAGTATGCGTACAGGGTTTAATCAGCCCCAGCATTTT.

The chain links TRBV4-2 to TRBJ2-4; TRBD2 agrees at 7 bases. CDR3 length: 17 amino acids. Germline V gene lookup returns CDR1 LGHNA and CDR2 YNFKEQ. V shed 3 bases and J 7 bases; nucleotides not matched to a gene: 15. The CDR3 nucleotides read TGTGCCAGCAGCCAGCCTTCTAGCGGCCCCGTCGGGAACATTCAGTACTTC. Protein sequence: CASSQPSSGPVGNIQYF.

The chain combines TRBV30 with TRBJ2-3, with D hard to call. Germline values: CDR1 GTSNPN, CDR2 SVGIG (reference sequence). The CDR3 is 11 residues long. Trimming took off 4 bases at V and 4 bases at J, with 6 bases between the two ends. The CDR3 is CAWKAADTQYF. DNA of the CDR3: TGTGCCTGGAAGGCGGCAGATACGCAGTATTTT.

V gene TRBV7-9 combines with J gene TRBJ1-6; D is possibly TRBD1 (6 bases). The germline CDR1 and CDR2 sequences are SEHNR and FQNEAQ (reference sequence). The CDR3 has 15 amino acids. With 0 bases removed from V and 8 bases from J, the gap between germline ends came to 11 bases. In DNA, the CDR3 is TGTGCCAGCAGCTTAGCCCCAGGGGTTTATTCACCCCTCCACTTT. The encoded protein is CASSLAPGVYSPLHF.

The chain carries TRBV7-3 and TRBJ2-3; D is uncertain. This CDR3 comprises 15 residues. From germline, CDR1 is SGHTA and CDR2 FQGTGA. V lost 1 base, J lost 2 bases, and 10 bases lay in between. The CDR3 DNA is TGTGCCAGCAGCTTAAGGGTCGGTCCCACAGATACGCAGTATTTT. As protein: CASSLRVGPTDTQYF.